This entry concerns a single T cell receptor (beta chain). Antigen: not known. The data were obtained in a study of OX40 agonist ivuxolimab in advanced cancers. Study at large: Patient treatment consisted of intravenous ivuxolimab administration every 2 weeks at 0.01 to 10 mg/kg. The diagnoses of dose-escalation patients were hepatocellular carcinoma, melanoma, renal cell or head and neck cancer. Study findings and constraints: Relative to CD4+ cells, CD8+ T cells on average had more expanded clones.

Autoimmune disease history or systemic immunosuppression disqualified patients. The method was immunoSEQ multiplex PCR; TCRdb's version includes in-frame clones alone and lacks a portion of them. This table has roughly 62,000 clones, about 86% appearing once. The sequencing here drew on CD4+ or CD8+ T cells sorted from blood, taken in a trial of the OX40 agonist ivuxolimab. This clonotype originated in an adult with an advanced solid tumor such as melanoma, head and neck, liver or kidney cancer.

CDR3 in amino acids: CASSSGQEGIYEQYF. CDR3 bases: TGCGCCAGCAGCTCCGGACAGGAGGGGATCTACGAGCAGTACTTC. J is TRBJ2-7 and V is TRBV5-1, with D possibly matching TRBD1 (7 bases). Germline-derived CDR1 and CDR2 are SGHRS and YFSETQ. The V end was cut by 3 bases, the J end by 3 bases, with 16 bases between. This CDR3 is built from 15 residues.